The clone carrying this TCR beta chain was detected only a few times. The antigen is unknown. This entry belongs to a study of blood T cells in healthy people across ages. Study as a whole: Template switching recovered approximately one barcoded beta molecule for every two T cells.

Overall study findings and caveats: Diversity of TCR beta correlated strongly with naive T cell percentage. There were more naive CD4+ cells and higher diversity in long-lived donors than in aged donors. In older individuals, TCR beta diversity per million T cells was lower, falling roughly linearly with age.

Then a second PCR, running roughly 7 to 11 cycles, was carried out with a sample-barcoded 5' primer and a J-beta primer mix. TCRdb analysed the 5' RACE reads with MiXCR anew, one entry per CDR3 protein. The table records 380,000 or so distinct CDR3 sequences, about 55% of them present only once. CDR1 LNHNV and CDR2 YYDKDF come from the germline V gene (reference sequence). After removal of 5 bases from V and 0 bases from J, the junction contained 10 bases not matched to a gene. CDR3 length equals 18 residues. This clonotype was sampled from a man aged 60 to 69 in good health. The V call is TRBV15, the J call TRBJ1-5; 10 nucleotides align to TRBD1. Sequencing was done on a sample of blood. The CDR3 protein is CATSRRDRGIYSNQPQHF. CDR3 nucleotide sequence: TGTGCCACCAGCCGCCGGGACAGGGGAATCTATAGCAATCAGCCCCAGCATTTT.